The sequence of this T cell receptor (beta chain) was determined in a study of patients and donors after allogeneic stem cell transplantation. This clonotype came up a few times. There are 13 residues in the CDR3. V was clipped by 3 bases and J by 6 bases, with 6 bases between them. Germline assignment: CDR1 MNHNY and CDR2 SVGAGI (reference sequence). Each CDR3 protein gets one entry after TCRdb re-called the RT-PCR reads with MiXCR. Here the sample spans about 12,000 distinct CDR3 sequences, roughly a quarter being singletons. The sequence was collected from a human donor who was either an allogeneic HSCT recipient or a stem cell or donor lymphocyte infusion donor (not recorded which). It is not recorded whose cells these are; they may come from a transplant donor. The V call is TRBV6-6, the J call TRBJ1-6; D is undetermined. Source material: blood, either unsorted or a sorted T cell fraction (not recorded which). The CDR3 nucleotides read TGTGCCAGCAGTTATTACAGTAATTCACCCCTCCACTTT. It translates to CASSYYSNSPLHF.